The 2 T cell receptor beta chains reported below all come from one sample, sequenced in a study of T cell repertoires in cytomegalovirus infection. One entry per CDR3 protein results from TCRdb running MiXCR on the reads. The sample lists 150,000 to 200,000 distinct CDR3 sequences, approximately 9.6% occurring once. Sequenced: PBMCs. These receptors originate from a human donor in good health (CMV status not recorded). Some clones in this sample may be carry-over from other donors' samples.

This clonotype was observed many times. The V and J genes are TRBV7-2 and TRBJ2-7; 8 bases are shared with TRBD1. Germline V gene sequence: CDR1 SGHTA, CDR2 FQGNSA. This CDR3 contains 13 residues. Germline trimming cut 4 bases from V and 5 bases from J; bases unmatched to any gene: 4. This CDR3 is CASSSRTGNEQYF. CDR3 sequence (DNA): TGTGCCAGCAGCTCCCGGACAGGGAACGAGCAGTACTTC.

This clonotype was seen ten or more times. The J gene is TRBJ1-2, the V gene TRBV7-2, with 9 bases matching TRBD1. Germline trimming cut 6 bases from V and 14 bases from J; bases unmatched to any gene: 13. This CDR3 spans 13 amino acids. Looked up from germline, CDR1 is SGHTA and CDR2 is FQGNSA. The CDR3 DNA is TGTGCCAGCAGTCCGGGACAGGGTGCGGCCGATACCTTC. Translated: CASSPGQGAADTF.